The rows below give T cell receptor beta chains drawn from one sample of a study of regulatory T cells in long-lasting Graves disease. Each CDR3 protein gets one entry after TCRdb re-called the multiplex PCR reads with MiXCR. Of fewer than 450,000 distinct CDR3 sequences listed, around 20% are singletons. The sequences come from peripheral blood mononuclear cells (PBMCs), collected when the disease was refractory, from a patient treated with antithyroid drugs. These receptors were obtained from a female donor with Graves disease. The CDR3 runs from the conserved cysteine through the conserved F or W. The D gene is left open where the match is weak. Part of the rows lack a size; the others show once, few, many or a class for expanded clones.

j_call,clone_size,d_call,v_call,cdr3_aa,cdr3_nt
TRBJ1-3,NA,NA,TRBV7-2,CASSLESRSGNTIYF,TGTGCCAGCAGCTTAGAGTCCAGGAGTGGAAACACCATATATTTT
TRBJ1-1,NA,NA,TRBV7-2,CASSLEFGAEAFF,TGTGCCAGCAGCTTAGAATTCGGGGCAGAAGCTTTCTTT
TRBJ2-7,many,NA,TRBV12-3/TRBV12-4,CASSPFGNSYEQYF,TGTGCCAGCAGTCCCTTCGGTAACTCCTACGAGCAGTACTTC
TRBJ1-1,NA,NA,TRBV6-2/TRBV6-3,CASSYSPERTEAFF,TGTGCCAGCAGTTACTCGCCGGAGAGAACTGAAGCTTTCTTT
TRBJ2-3,few,TRBD1,TRBV6-5,CASSYNDRGGTDTQYF,TGTGCCAGCAGTTACAACGACAGGGGGGGGACAGATACGCAGTATTTT
TRBJ1-2,NA,NA,TRBV4-1,CASSQAPQGFAYGYTF,TGCGCCAGCAGCCAAGCTCCTCAGGGGTTCGCCTATGGCTACACCTTC
TRBJ2-3,NA,TRBD1,TRBV7-2,CASSIQGMATDTQYF,TGTGCCAGCAGCATACAGGGGATGGCCACAGATACGCAGTATTTT
TRBJ1-2,NA,TRBD1,TRBV28,CASSPGQLSYGYTF,TGTGCCAGCAGCCCGGGACAGCTCTCCTATGGCTACACCTTC
TRBJ2-5,many,NA,TRBV20-1,CSAARGSQETQYF,TGCAGTGCCGCACGGGGGAGCCAAGAGACCCAGTACTTC
TRBJ2-5,many,NA,TRBV11-2,CASSRIGTQYF,TGTGCCAGCTCCAGGATAGGGACCCAGTACTTC
TRBJ1-2,NA,TRBD1,TRBV29-1,CSAGQGFPPYGYTF,TGCAGCGCTGGACAGGGGTTCCCGCCCTATGGCTACACCTTC
TRBJ1-2,many,NA,TRBV11-1,CASSFGGLNGYTF,TGTGCCAGCAGCTTCGGGGGCTTGAACGGCTACACCTTC
TRBJ2-5,NA,NA,TRBV18,CAGSPTWQFPQETQYF,TGTGCCGGCTCACCTACCTGGCAGTTCCCACAAGAGACCCAGTACTTC
TRBJ1-1,NA,NA,TRBV2,CASSDTRDTEAFF,TGTGCCAGCAGTGACACTCGGGACACCGAAGCTTTCTTT
TRBJ2-1,few,TRBD2,TRBV28,CASSSTSGYYNEQFF,TGTGCCAGCAGTTCCACTAGCGGGTATTACAATGAGCAGTTCTTC
TRBJ1-5,NA,NA,TRBV7-2,CASSLVVGGGHQPQHF,TGTGCCAGCAGCTTAGTTGTGGGGGGTGGGCATCAGCCCCAGCATTTT
TRBJ2-7,NA,NA,TRBV29-1,CSVVESWRDEQYF,TGCAGCGTTGTTGAGTCGTGGCGGGACGAGCAGTACTTC
TRBJ1-5,many,NA,TRBV20-1,CSARDGRGFSNQPQHF,TGCAGTGCTAGAGACGGCAGGGGCTTCAGCAATCAGCCCCAGCATTTT
TRBJ2-2,many,NA,TRBV27,CASSPDWGDTGELFF,TGTGCCAGCAGTCCGGACTGGGGTGACACCGGGGAGCTGTTTTTT
TRBJ1-6,few,NA,TRBV20-1,CSARDLQGDNSPLHF,TGCAGTGCTAGAGATCTCCAGGGAGATAATTCACCCCTCCACTTT
TRBJ2-7,many,NA,TRBV10-3,CAISERTKEGYEQYF,TGTGCCATCAGTGAGCGGACTAAAGAAGGATACGAGCAGTACTTC
TRBJ2-1,NA,TRBD2,TRBV7-9,CASSSGGHNEQFF,TGTGCCAGCAGCTCGGGAGGGCACAATGAGCAGTTCTTC
TRBJ1-5,many,TRBD1,TRBV28,CASSPYSGQGRQPQHF,TGTGCCAGCAGCCCTTATTCAGGACAGGGACGACAGCCCCAGCATTTT
TRBJ2-1,NA,TRBD2,TRBV3-1,CASSRITSGKYNEQFF,TGTGCCAGCAGCCGAATAACTAGCGGGAAGTACAATGAGCAGTTCTTC
TRBJ1-1,NA,NA,TRBV28,CASSLGPGIDTEAFF,TGTGCCAGCAGTCTCGGCCCAGGGATTGACACTGAAGCTTTCTTT
TRBJ1-2,many,NA,TRBV5-1,CASSQEGGNYGYTF,TGCGCCAGCAGCCAAGAGGGCGGAAACTATGGCTACACCTTC
TRBJ2-7,many,NA,TRBV28,CASRSEGGFNYEQYF,TGTGCCAGCAGGTCCGAGGGGGGATTTAACTACGAGCAGTACTTC
TRBJ2-7,NA,NA,TRBV20-1,CSARGLVGSPDEQYF,TGCAGTGCTAGGGGACTTGTAGGGTCGCCCGACGAGCAGTACTTC
TRBJ2-5,NA,NA,TRBV11-2,CASSPGGLAYQETQYF,TGTGCCAGCAGCCCAGGAGGGCTAGCGTACCAAGAGACCCAGTACTTC
TRBJ1-2,many,NA,TRBV6-4,CASSEPAARPINYGYTF,TGTGCCAGCAGTGAGCCCGCCGCCAGACCCATTAACTATGGCTACACCTTC
TRBJ1-2,NA,NA,TRBV6-2/TRBV6-3,CASSYTPDTGGYTF,TGTGCCAGCAGTTATACACCCGATACGGGTGGCTACACCTTC
TRBJ1-2,few,NA,TRBV7-9,CASSLGTDINYGYTF,TGTGCCAGCAGCTTAGGGACAGATATTAACTATGGCTACACCTTC
TRBJ2-7,few,TRBD2,TRBV28,CASSDGLAGVSYEQYF,TGTGCCAGCTCAGACGGACTAGCGGGAGTCTCCTACGAGCAGTACTTC
TRBJ2-1,NA,TRBD2,TRBV28,CASSPLVQRGDNEQFF,TGTGCCAGCAGTCCTCTTGTCCAGCGGGGTGACAATGAGCAGTTCTTC
TRBJ2-1,NA,TRBD2,TRBV10-3,CAISGPGGLSGRAVNEQFF,TGTGCCATCAGTGGCCCCGGGGGGCTGAGCGGGAGGGCCGTCAATGAGCAGTTCTTC
TRBJ1-3,NA,NA,TRBV28,CASSSRPNTIYF,TGTGCCAGCAGTTCCAGACCAAACACCATATATTTT
TRBJ1-1,NA,NA,TRBV3-2,CASSQEKGHWTEAFF,TGTGCCAGCAGCCAAGAGAAGGGGCATTGGACTGAAGCTTTCTTT
TRBJ1-4,NA,NA,TRBV6-1,CASSEASTGYEKLFF,TGTGCCAGCAGTGAAGCATCGACAGGCTACGAAAAACTGTTTTTT
TRBJ2-2,NA,NA,TRBV19,CASSNPQVARGLGTGELFF,TGTGCCAGTAGTAATCCCCAGGTAGCTCGAGGGCTGGGCACCGGGGAGCTGTTTTTT
TRBJ2-7,few,NA,TRBV5-1,CASSLDQVKNEQYF,TGCGCCAGCAGCTTGGATCAGGTAAAGAACGAGCAGTACTTC
TRBJ2-7,few,TRBD2,TRBV12-3/TRBV12-4,CASSLRAGAVDEQYF,TGTGCCAGCAGTTTGAGGGCGGGAGCTGTAGACGAGCAGTACTTC